This is a list of T cell receptor beta chains from one sample in a study of blood T cell repertoires in COVID-19. Profiled with immunoSEQ multiplex PCR; TCRdb holds only in-frame clones, not every one. Seen here are over 75,000 clones, 82% observed once, and the top ten hold roughly 10%. Material: peripheral blood. Receptors were obtained from a man aged 65 to 79 with acute or convalescent COVID-19. Each CDR3 is given with its conserved first and last residue. A D gene is named only where the DNA matches it firmly. For some rows the clone size is stated as once, few or many, or as a class when expanded; others skip it.

D: TRBD1; J: TRBJ1-5; size: NA; V: TRBV11-3; CDR3: CASSLPTGGSSNQPQHF; DNA: TGTGCCAGCAGCTTACCCACAGGGGGATCTAGCAATCAGCCCCAGCATTTT
D: NA; J: TRBJ2-7; size: NA; V: TRBV3-1/TRBV3-2; CDR3: CASSQEERGREQYF; DNA: TGTGCCAGCAGCCAAGAGGAGAGAGGGAGGGAGCAGTACTTC
D: NA; J: TRBJ1-6; size: once; V: TRBV5-1; CDR3: CASSLVIGGINSPLHF; DNA: TGCGCCAGCAGCTTGGTAATCGGGGGGATTAATTCACCCCTCCACTTT
D: NA; J: TRBJ1-1; size: NA; V: TRBV11-2; CDR3: CASSLSSFRRNTEAFF; DNA: TGTGCCAGCAGCTTATCTTCTTTCCGGAGGAACACTGAAGCTTTCTTT
D: TRBD1; J: TRBJ2-1; size: once; V: TRBV7-7; CDR3: CASSPPPKGTGAYNEQFF; DNA: TGTGCTAGCAGCCCCCCCCCTAAGGGGACAGGGGCCTACAATGAGCAGTTCTTC
D: TRBD1; J: TRBJ1-2; size: NA; V: TRBV5-6; CDR3: CASSLLQGTNYGYTF; DNA: TGTGCCAGCAGCTTGCTACAGGGGACTAACTATGGCTACACCTTC
D: NA; J: TRBJ2-3; size: NA; V: TRBV28; CDR3: CASSFVPGSDTQYF; DNA: TGTGCCAGCAGTTTCGTCCCGGGGTCAGATACGCAGTATTTT
D: NA; J: TRBJ2-7; size: NA; V: TRBV24-1; CDR3: CATSARTLPYEQYF; DNA: TGTGCCACCAGTGCAAGGACTCTCCCCTACGAGCAGTACTTC
D: NA; J: TRBJ1-5; size: once; V: TRBV6-5; CDR3: CASSYHQGNQPQHF; DNA: TGTGCCAGCAGTTATCACCAGGGTAATCAGCCCCAGCATTTT
D: TRBD1; J: TRBJ1-1; size: NA; V: TRBV27; CDR3: CASLRDRGNTEAFF; DNA: TGTGCCAGCTTGAGGGACAGGGGGAACACTGAAGCTTTCTTT
D: TRBD1; J: TRBJ2-7; size: NA; V: TRBV28; CDR3: CASLLGTDLSYEQYF; DNA: TGTGCCAGCCTACTGGGGACAGATCTATCCTACGAGCAGTACTTC
D: TRBD2; J: TRBJ2-3; size: NA; V: TRBV18; CDR3: CASSLGTSGSTDTQYF; DNA: TGTGCCAGCTCACTAGGGACTAGCGGTAGCACAGATACGCAGTATTTT
D: NA; J: TRBJ1-2; size: NA; V: TRBV28; CDR3: CASRQTGFGGYTF; DNA: TGTGCCAGCAGACAAACAGGGTTTGGTGGCTACACCTTC
D: TRBD2; J: TRBJ2-1; size: once; V: TRBV10-3; CDR3: CAISESGLAGFAEQFF; DNA: TGTGCCATCAGTGAGTCTGGCCTAGCGGGGTTTGCCGAGCAGTTCTTC
D: NA; J: TRBJ2-2; size: NA; V: TRBV19; CDR3: CASKLGQENTGELFF; DNA: TGTGCCAGTAAACTAGGCCAGGAAAACACCGGGGAGCTGTTTTTT
D: NA; J: TRBJ1-2; size: NA; V: TRBV4-3; CDR3: CASSQGFGGGSPSGYTF; DNA: TGCGCCAGCAGCCAGGGGTTCGGGGGGGGCTCTCCGAGTGGCTACACCTTC
D: NA; J: TRBJ1-4; size: few; V: TRBV28; CDR3: CASSFMYLQGLTNEKLFF; DNA: TGTGCCAGCAGTTTTATGTACCTGCAGGGGTTAACTAATGAAAAACTGTTTTTT
D: NA; J: TRBJ1-5; size: NA; V: TRBV6-5; CDR3: CASSSVRGSNQPQHF; DNA: TGTGCCAGCAGTTCAGTCAGGGGTAGCAATCAGCCCCAGCATTTT
D: TRBD2; J: TRBJ2-3; size: NA; V: TRBV28; CDR3: CASSPPGSGRVDTQYF; DNA: TGTGCCAGCAGCCCCCCCGGGAGCGGGAGGGTAGATACGCAGTATTTT
D: NA; J: TRBJ2-7; size: NA; V: TRBV18; CDR3: CASSPSSATYEQYF; DNA: TGTGCCAGCTCACCCTCTAGCGCCACCTACGAGCAGTACTTC
D: TRBD1; J: TRBJ2-4; size: NA; V: TRBV2; CDR3: CASREDRGLAKNIQYF; DNA: TGTGCCAGCAGGGAGGACAGGGGGCTGGCCAAAAACATTCAGTACTTC
D: NA; J: TRBJ2-1; size: once; V: TRBV5-8; CDR3: CASSSWPMTSDDEQFF; DNA: TGTGCCAGCAGCTCCTGGCCGATGACTAGTGACGATGAGCAGTTCTTC
D: TRBD1; J: TRBJ1-1; size: NA; V: TRBV19; CDR3: CASREGQQNTEAFF; DNA: TGTGCCAGTAGGGAGGGACAGCAGAACACTGAAGCTTTCTTT
D: NA; J: TRBJ1-6; size: NA; V: TRBV3-1/TRBV3-2; CDR3: CASSQGGGFDSPLHF; DNA: TGTGCCAGCAGCCAAGGCGGAGGGTTTGATTCACCCCTCCACTTT
D: TRBD1; J: TRBJ2-5; size: NA; V: TRBV7-3; CDR3: CASSLWGQEQETQYF; DNA: TGTGCCAGCAGCTTATGGGGACAGGAGCAAGAGACCCAGTACTTC
D: TRBD1; J: TRBJ2-1; size: NA; V: TRBV7-2; CDR3: CASSQRGGDRYTNEQFF; DNA: TGTGCCAGCAGCCAGAGAGGAGGGGACAGGTACACAAATGAGCAGTTCTTC
D: TRBD2; J: TRBJ2-7; size: few; V: TRBV5-8; CDR3: CASSSNAGGTYEQYF; DNA: TGTGCCAGCAGCTCAAATGCGGGGGGTACCTACGAGCAGTACTTC
D: NA; J: TRBJ1-4; size: NA; V: TRBV30; CDR3: CAWTLGGRNEKLFF; DNA: TGTGCCTGGACCCTAGGAGGGCGGAATGAAAAACTGTTTTTT
D: NA; J: TRBJ1-4; size: NA; V: TRBV7-6; CDR3: CASSLETGATNEKLFF; DNA: TGTGCCAGCAGCTTAGAAACGGGAGCAACTAATGAAAAACTGTTTTTT
D: NA; J: TRBJ1-4; size: NA; V: TRBV3-1/TRBV3-2; CDR3: CASSQEAGPTNEKLFF; DNA: TGTGCCAGCAGCCAAGAAGCGGGACCAACTAATGAAAAACTGTTTTTT
D: TRBD1; J: TRBJ1-3; size: NA; V: TRBV2; CDR3: CASSGQGVHGNTIYF; DNA: TGTGCCAGCAGTGGACAGGGGGTACATGGAAACACCATATATTTT
D: TRBD1; J: TRBJ1-1; size: NA; V: TRBV29-1; CDR3: CSVQGTVNTEAFF; DNA: TGCAGCGTCCAAGGGACAGTGAACACTGAAGCTTTCTTT
D: NA; J: TRBJ2-1; size: NA; V: TRBV7-2; CDR3: CASSFYLDNEQFF; DNA: TGTGCCAGCAGCTTTTACCTAGATAATGAGCAGTTCTTC
D: TRBD1; J: TRBJ2-7; size: NA; V: TRBV18; CDR3: CASRQGTGEQYF; DNA: TGTGCCTCCCGACAGGGGACAGGCGAGCAGTACTTC
D: TRBD2; J: TRBJ2-5; size: NA; V: TRBV4-2; CDR3: CASSQDPRGGETQYF; DNA: TGTGCCAGCAGCCAAGATCCGCGGGGGGGAGAGACCCAGTACTTC
D: TRBD1; J: TRBJ1-1; size: NA; V: TRBV15; CDR3: CATSIRDRGTEAFF; DNA: TGTGCCACCAGTATCCGGGACAGGGGAACTGAAGCTTTCTTT